This T cell receptor beta chain was identified in a study of shared clonotypes between healthy human individuals. Turning to the study itself: Each donor had three CD4 naive, three CD4 memory, two CD8 naive and one CD8 memory plate.

Naive CD8 cells comprised CD45RO-negative, CCR7-positively selected cells, excluding terminally differentiated effector memory CD45RA+ cells. As to this clone: The antigen remains undetermined. This CDR3 is also generated by other DNA sequences in the sample.

This CDR3 is 15 amino acids long. The V gene end was trimmed by 4 bases and the J gene end by 2 bases; junction bases not matched to a gene: 2. CDR1 SEHNR and CDR2 FQNEAQ come from the germline V gene (reference sequence). General study results and limits: It was the non-shared clonotypes that had lower generation probabilities than clonotypes shared by all four donors. Clonotypes that were shared across several donors made up approximately 5% of naive CD4 clonotypes.

TCRdb keeps only in-frame clones here, not all; method: immunoSEQ multiplex PCR. Among 1.5 million to 2.5 million clones listed, 85% to 95% were seen once. The sequence came from a man between 18 and 29 years old in good health. The chain combines TRBV7-9 with TRBJ2-7; TRBD2 aligns across 13 bases. Sample: naive CD8+ T cells sorted from blood. The CDR3 region is CASSSGLAGAYEQYF. As DNA, the CDR3 is TGTGCCAGCAGCTCCGGACTAGCGGGGGCCTACGAGCAGTACTTC.